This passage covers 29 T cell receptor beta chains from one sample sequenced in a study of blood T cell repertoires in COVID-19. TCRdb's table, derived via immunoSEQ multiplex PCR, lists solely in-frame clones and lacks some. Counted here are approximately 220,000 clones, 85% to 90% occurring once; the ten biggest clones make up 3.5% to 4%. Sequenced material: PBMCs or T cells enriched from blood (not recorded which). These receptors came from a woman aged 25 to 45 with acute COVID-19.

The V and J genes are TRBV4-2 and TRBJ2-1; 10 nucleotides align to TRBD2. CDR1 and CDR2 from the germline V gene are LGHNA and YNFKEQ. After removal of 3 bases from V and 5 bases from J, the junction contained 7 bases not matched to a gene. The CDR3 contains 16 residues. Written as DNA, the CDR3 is TGTGCCAGCAGCCATGGAGGACTAGCGGATAACAATGAGCAGTTCTTC. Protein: CASSHGGLADNNEQFF.

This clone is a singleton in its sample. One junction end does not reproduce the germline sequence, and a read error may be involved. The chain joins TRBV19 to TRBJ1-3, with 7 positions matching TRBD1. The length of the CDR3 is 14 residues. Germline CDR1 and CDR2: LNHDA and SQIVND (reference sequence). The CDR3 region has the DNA TGTGCCAGTAGTGTAGAGGACAGGACGAACACCATATATTTT. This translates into CASSVEDRTNTIYF.

CDR3 nucleotide sequence: TGCGCCAGCAGCTTGGCTCTAAGCCCGGTCACCGGGGAGCTGTTTTTT. Translating it yields CASSLALSPVTGELFF. The V and J genes are TRBV5-1 and TRBJ2-2; no definite D call. Germline V CDR1 and CDR2: SGHRS, YFSETQ. The CDR3 sequence is 16 residues long. The V gene lost 0 bases and the J gene lost 4 bases, with 13 bases spanning the gap.

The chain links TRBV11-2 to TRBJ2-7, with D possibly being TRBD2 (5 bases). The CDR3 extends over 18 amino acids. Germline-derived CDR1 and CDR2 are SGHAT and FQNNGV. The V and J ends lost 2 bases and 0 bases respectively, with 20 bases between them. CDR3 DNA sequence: TGTGCCAGCAGCTTATTGGGCTCGTGGACTTACAGCTCCTACGAGCAGTACTTC. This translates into CASSLLGSWTYSSYEQYF.

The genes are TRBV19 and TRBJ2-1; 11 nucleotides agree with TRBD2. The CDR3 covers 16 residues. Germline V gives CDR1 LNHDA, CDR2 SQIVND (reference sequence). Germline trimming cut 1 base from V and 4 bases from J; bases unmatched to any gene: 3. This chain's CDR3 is CASSIVLAGGYNEQFF. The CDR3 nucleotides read TGTGCCAGTAGTATAGTGCTAGCGGGGGGTTACAATGAGCAGTTCTTC.

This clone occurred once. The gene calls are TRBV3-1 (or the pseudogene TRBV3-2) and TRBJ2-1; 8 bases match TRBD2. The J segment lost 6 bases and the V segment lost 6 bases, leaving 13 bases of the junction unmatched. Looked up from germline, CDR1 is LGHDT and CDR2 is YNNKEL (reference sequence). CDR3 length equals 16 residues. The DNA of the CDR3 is TGTGCCAGCAGTGCCCTGCTGGCGGGGGGCCGCAATGAGCAGTTCTTC. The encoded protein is CASSALLAGGRNEQFF.

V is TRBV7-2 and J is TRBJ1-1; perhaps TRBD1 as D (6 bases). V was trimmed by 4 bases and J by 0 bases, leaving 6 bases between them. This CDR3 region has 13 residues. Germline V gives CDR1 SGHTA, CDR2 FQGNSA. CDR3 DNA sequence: TGTGCCAGCAGCTGGACAGTGAACACTGAAGCTTTCTTT. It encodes CASSWTVNTEAFF.

CDR3 nucleotides: TGCGCCAGCAGCCAAGGACAGGGGGGTCGAATCACTGAAGCTTTCTTT. Protein: CASSQGQGGRITEAFF. The chain combines TRBV4-1 with TRBJ1-1, with 9 bases matching TRBD1. CDR1 and CDR2 (germline): MGHRA, YSYEKL. CDR3 length: 16 amino acids. Losses at the gene ends were 1 base for V and 4 bases for J; bases not matched to a gene: 7.

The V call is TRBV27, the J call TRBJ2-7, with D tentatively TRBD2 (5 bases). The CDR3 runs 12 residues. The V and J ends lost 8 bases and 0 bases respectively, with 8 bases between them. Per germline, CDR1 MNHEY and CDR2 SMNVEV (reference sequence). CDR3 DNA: TGTGCCAGCTCCGGGGACTCCTACGAGCAGTACTTC. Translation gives CASSGDSYEQYF.

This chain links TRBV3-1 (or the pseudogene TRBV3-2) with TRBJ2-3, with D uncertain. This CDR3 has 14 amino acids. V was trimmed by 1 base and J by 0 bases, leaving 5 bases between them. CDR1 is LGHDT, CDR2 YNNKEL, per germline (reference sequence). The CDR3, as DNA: TGTGCCAGCAGCCAAGTTTCTAGCACAGATACGCAGTATTTT. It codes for CASSQVSSTDTQYF.

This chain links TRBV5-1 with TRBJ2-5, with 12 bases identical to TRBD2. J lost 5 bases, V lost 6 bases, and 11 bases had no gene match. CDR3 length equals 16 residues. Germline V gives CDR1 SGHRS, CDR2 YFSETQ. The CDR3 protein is CASMLAGGLPLETQYF. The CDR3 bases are TGCGCCAGCATGCTAGCGGGGGGGCTGCCTTTGGAGACCCAGTACTTC. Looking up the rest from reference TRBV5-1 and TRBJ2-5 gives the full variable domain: KAGVTQTPRYLIKTRGQQVTLSCSPISGHRSVSWYQQTPGQGLQFLFEYFSETQRNKGNFPGRFSGRQFSNSRSEMNVSTLELGDSALYLCASMLAGGLPLETQYFGPGTRLLVL.

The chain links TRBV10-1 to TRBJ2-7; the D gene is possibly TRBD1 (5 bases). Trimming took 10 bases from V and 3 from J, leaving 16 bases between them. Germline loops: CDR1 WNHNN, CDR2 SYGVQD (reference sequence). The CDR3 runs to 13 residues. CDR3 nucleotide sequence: TGCGCCACCCAATTGGACACCAACTACGAGCAGTACTTC. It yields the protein CATQLDTNYEQYF.

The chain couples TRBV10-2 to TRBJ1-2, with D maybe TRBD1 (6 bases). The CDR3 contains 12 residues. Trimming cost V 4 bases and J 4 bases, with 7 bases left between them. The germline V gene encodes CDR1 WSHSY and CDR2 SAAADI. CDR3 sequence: CASSVDSYGYTF. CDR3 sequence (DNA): TGCGCCAGCAGTGTGGACAGCTATGGCTACACCTTC.

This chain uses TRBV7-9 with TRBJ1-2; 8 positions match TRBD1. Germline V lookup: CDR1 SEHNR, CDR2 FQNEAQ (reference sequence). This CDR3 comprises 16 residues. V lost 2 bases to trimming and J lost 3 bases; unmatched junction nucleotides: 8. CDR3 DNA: TGTGCCAGCAGCTTAAGGAGGCAGGGGGCCGACTATGGCTACACCTTC. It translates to CASSLRRQGADYGYTF.

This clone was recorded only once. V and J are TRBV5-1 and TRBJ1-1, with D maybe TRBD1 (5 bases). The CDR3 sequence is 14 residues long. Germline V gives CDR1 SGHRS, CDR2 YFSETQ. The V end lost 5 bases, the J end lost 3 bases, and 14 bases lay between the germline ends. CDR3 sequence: CASSWEGRDTEAFF. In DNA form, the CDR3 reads TGCGCCAGCAGTTGGGAGGGCAGGGACACTGAAGCTTTCTTT. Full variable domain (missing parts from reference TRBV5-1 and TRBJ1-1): KAGVTQTPRYLIKTRGQQVTLSCSPISGHRSVSWYQQTPGQGLQFLFEYFSETQRNKGNFPGRFSGRQFSNSRSEMNVSTLELGDSALYLCASSWEGRDTEAFFGQGTRLTVV.

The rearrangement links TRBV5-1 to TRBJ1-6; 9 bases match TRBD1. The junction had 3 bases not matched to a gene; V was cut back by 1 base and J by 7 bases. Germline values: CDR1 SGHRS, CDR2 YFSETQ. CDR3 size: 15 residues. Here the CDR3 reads CASSLWTGDNSPLHF. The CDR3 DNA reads TGCGCCAGCAGCTTGTGGACAGGGGACAATTCACCCCTCCACTTT.

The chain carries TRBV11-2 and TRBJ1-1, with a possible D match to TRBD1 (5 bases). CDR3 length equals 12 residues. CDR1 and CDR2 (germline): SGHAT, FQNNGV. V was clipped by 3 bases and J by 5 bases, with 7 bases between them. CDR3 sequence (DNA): TGTGCCAGCAGCTTGGCAGGGACTGAAGCTTTCTTT. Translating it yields CASSLAGTEAFF.

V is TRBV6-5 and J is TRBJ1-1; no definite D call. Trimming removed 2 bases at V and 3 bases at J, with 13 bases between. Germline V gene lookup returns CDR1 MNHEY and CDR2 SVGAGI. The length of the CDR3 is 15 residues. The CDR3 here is CASSYPRAPHTEAFF. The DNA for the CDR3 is TGTGCCAGCAGTTACCCGAGGGCCCCGCACACTGAAGCTTTCTTT.

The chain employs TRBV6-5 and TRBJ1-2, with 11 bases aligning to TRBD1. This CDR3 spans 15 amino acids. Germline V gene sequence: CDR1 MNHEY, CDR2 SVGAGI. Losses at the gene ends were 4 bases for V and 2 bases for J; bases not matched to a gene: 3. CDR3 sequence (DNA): TGTGCCAGCAGTTCCGGACAGGGGGCGAACTATGGCTACACCTTC. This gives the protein CASSSGQGANYGYTF.

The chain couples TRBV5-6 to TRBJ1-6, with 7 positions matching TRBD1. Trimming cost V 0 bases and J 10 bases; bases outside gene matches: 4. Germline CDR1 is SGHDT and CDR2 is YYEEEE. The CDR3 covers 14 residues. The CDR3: CASSLDRGKSPLHF. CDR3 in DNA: TGTGCCAGCAGCTTGGACAGGGGAAAGTCACCCCTCCACTTT.

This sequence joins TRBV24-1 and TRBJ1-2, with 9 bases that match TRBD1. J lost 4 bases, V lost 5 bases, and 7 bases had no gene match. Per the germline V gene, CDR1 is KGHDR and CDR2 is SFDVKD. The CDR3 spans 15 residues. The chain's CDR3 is CATSASDRGSYGYTF. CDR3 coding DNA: TGTGCCACCAGTGCCTCGGACAGGGGCAGCTATGGCTACACCTTC.

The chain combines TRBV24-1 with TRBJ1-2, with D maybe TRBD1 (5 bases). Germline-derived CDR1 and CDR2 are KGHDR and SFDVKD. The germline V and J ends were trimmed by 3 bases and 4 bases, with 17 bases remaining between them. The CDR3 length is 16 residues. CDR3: CATSDRTPEKGYGYTF. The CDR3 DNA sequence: TGTGCCACCAGTGATCGGACACCCGAGAAGGGCTATGGCTACACCTTC.

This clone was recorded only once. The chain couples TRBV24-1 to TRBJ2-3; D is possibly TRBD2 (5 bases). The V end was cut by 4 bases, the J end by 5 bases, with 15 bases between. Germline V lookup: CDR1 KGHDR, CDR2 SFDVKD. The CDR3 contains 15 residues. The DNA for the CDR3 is TGTGCCACCAGTGACCCTGCTCGGGGTGGAGATACGCAGTATTTT. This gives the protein CATSDPARGGDTQYF.

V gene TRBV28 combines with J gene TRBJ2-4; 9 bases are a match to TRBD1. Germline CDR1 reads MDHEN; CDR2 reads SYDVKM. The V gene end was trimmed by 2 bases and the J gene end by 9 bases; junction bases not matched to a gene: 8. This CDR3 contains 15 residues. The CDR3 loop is CASSLPGQGRGIQYF. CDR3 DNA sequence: TGTGCCAGCAGTTTACCGGGACAGGGTCGGGGCATTCAGTACTTC.

CDR3 coding DNA: TGTGCCAGCGGACGGACAGGGGATTCACCCCTCCACTTT. It codes for CASGRTGDSPLHF. This chain links TRBV7-9 with TRBJ1-6; 9 positions agree with TRBD1. Germline values: CDR1 SEHNR, CDR2 FQNEAQ (reference sequence). V was pared by 8 bases and J by 8 bases, with 4 bases of the junction left unmatched. The CDR3 is made up of 13 amino acids.

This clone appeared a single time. The CDR3, as DNA: TGTGCCAGCAGTGACCCCGGGACAGGGGGGCAGCAGCGCAGGGGCTACACCTTC. It translates to CASSDPGTGGQQRRGYTF. This chain uses TRBV27 with TRBJ1-2; 11 bases fit TRBD1. The CDR3 length is 18 residues. V dropped 5 bases and J dropped 8; count of bases not matched to a gene: 19. The germline V gene encodes CDR1 MNHEY and CDR2 SMNVEV (reference sequence).

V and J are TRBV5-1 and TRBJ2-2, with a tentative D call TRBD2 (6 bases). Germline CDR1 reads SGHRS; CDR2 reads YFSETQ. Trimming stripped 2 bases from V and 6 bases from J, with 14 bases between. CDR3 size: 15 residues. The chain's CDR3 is CASSLSGGYAGELFF. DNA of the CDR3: TGCGCCAGCAGCTTATCTGGGGGGTACGCCGGGGAGCTGTTTTTT.

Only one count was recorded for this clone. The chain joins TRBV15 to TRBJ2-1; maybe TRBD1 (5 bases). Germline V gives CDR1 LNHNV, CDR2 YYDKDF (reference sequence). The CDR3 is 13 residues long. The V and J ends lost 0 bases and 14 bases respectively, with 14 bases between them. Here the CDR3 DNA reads TGTGCCACCAGCAGAGATAAGCTCAGGGTGAAGTTCTTC. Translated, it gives CATSRDKLRVKFF.

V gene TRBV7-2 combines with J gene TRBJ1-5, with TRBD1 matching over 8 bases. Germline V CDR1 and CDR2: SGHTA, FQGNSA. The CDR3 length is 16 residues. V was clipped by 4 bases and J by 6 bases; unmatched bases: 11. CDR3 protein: CASSSTGQGTSQPQHF. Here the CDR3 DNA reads TGTGCCAGCAGCTCGACCGGACAGGGCACCTCTCAGCCCCAGCATTTT.